This T cell receptor beta chain was retrieved from a study of blood T cells in healthy people across ages. Note on this clonotype: The junction departs from the called germline gene at one end, perhaps through a read error.

The length of the CDR3 is 14 residues. Germline-derived CDR1 and CDR2 are MNHEY and SMNVEV (reference sequence). The second PCR ran roughly 6 to 12 cycles with a sample-barcoded 5' primer and J-beta primers. TCRdb re-analysed the 5' RACE reads in MiXCR, keeping a single row per CDR3 protein. Of approximately 1.5 million distinct CDR3 sequences detected, roughly 43% appear once; the ten largest clones hold approximately 4.1%. This clonotype was sampled from a woman aged 18-35 years in good health. The rearrangement joins TRBV27 to TRBJ2-7, with 11 positions matching TRBD2. Sequencing was carried out using blood. CDR3 in amino acids: CACSPGTSGYEQYF. The CDR3 region has the DNA TGTGCCTGCAGCCCCGGGACTAGCGGCTACGAGCAGTACTTC.